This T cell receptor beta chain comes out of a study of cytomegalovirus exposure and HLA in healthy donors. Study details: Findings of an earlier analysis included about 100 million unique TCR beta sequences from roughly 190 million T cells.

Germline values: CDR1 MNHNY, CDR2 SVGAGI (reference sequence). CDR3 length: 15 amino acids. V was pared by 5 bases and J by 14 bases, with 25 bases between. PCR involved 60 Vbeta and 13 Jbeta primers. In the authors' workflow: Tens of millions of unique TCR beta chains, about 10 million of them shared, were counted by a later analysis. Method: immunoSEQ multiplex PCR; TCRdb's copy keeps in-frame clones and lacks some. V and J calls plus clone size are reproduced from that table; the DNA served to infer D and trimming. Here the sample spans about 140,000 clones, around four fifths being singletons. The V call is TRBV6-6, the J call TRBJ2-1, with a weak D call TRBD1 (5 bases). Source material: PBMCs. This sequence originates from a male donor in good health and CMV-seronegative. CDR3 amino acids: CASSPDGSRGSGEFF. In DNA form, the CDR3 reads TGTGCCAGCAGTCCAGACGGAAGTAGGGGCTCTGGGGAGTTCTTC.